This TCR beta chain was documented in a study of OX40 agonist ivuxolimab in advanced cancers. CDR3 length: 14 residues. V shed 6 bases, J shed 7 bases, and the junction held 10 bases outside the gene matches. CDR1 is LNHDA and CDR2 is SQIVND in the germline V gene (reference sequence). In the case of this clone: No antigen is known for it.

The method was immunoSEQ multiplex PCR; TCRdb's version includes in-frame clones alone and lacks a portion of them. The sample consists of approximately 94,000 clones, 84% of them appearing once. Findings of the study overall: Also present in some nonresponders was a low level of normalized T-cell clonal expansion.

This specimen was CD4+ or CD8+ T cells sorted from blood, taken in a trial of the OX40 agonist ivuxolimab. This chain uses TRBV19 with TRBJ1-2, with 8 bases aligning to TRBD1. This TCR came from an adult with an advanced solid tumor such as melanoma, head and neck, liver or kidney cancer. The CDR3 coding sequence is TGTGCCAGTAGCCGACCCCAGGGGGCCGTTGGCTACACCTTC. Translating it yields CASSRPQGAVGYTF.